The 31 T cell receptor beta chains in this list originate from one sample, sequenced in a study of T cells in Graves' hyperthyroidism and ophthalmopathy (dated by TCRdb to about 2019). Libraries were made using multiplex PCR. The data were produced on an Illumina HiSeq 2000. Amplification of TCR beta CDR3 regions was carried out from RNA transcripts. The first round of RT-PCR for the TCR CDR3 was performed with the HTBI primer set and the Qiagen OneStep RT-PCR kit. TCRdb applied fastp at Q25 and MiXCR to the public reads, then kept only in-frame beta chains. Here each entry gathers all rows of one CDR3 protein and keeps the most common genes and DNA. The sample table records 750,000 to 950,000 distinct CDR3 sequences; 38% of these occur just once. 7.5% to 9.5% of the sample belongs to the ten largest clones. The sequenced sample consisted of blood. These receptors were taken from a young man with Graves' hyperthyroidism.

V usage is TRBV6-4 and J usage is TRBJ2-6, with unresolved D. Germline V lookup: CDR1 MRHNA, CDR2 SNTAGT. This CDR3 spans 17 amino acids. The germline V and J ends were trimmed by 0 bases and 0 bases, with 9 bases remaining between them. CDR3 protein: CASSDSRASSGANVLTF. Written as DNA, the CDR3 is TGTGCCAGCAGTGACTCACGGGCTAGCTCTGGGGCCAACGTCCTGACTTTC.

The V gene is TRBV11-2, the J gene TRBJ2-7; 8 positions agree with TRBD2. Germline trimming cut 8 bases from V and 3 bases from J; bases unmatched to any gene: 9. The CDR3 consists of 14 residues. Germline V lookup: CDR1 SGHAT, CDR2 FQNNGV. In DNA, the CDR3 is TGTGCCAGCTCACCGGCAGCGGGGGTCTACGAGCAGTACTTC. Its translation: CASSPAAGVYEQYF. The full variable domain, in which reference TRBV11-2 and TRBJ2-7 provide the parts outside the CDR3, is EAGVAQSPRYKIIEKRQSVAFWCNPISGHATLYWYQQILGQGPKLLIQFQNNGVVDDSQLPKDRFSAERLKGVDSTLKIQPAKLEDSAVYLCASSPAAGVYEQYFGPGTRLTVT.

This clonotype occurred many times. This sequence joins TRBV7-9 and TRBJ2-5; D call uncertain. Deletions cut 6 bases from V and 0 bases from J, with 8 bases between. The CDR3 spans 13 residues. Germline values: CDR1 SEHNR, CDR2 FQNEAQ (reference sequence). This chain's CDR3 is CASSSGNQETQYF. CDR3 nucleotides: TGTGCCAGCAGTTCAGGAAACCAAGAGACCCAGTACTTC.

Points on this clonotype: One end of the junction varies from germline; a read error may be responsible. This chain joins TRBV7-9 and TRBJ1-2; 7 bases agree with TRBD1. From germline, CDR1 is SEHNR and CDR2 FQNEAQ (reference sequence). The CDR3 has 13 residues. The CDR3 nucleotides are TGTGCCAGCAGCGCAGAGGGGGCAGACGGCTACACTTTC. Translated: CASSAEGADGYTF.

This clonotype occurred a few times. The CDR3, as DNA: TGTGCCAGCAGTGAATTGGCTACCCAAGAGACCCAGTACTTC. Translated: CASSELATQETQYF. This chain uses TRBV2 with TRBJ2-5; no clear D gene. CDR3 length equals 14 residues. Germline V gene sequence: CDR1 SNHLY, CDR2 FYNNEI. V was trimmed by 2 bases and J by 1 base, leaving 8 bases between them.

This rearrangement joins TRBV5-1 to TRBJ2-5, with D unclear. The V end lost 0 bases, the J end lost 5 bases, and 11 bases lay between the germline ends. This CDR3 region has 14 residues. Looked up from germline, CDR1 is SGHRS and CDR2 is YFSETQ. The CDR3 region has the DNA TGCGCCAGCAGCTTGGCCTCAGTCGGGGAGACCCAGTACTTC. Encoded protein: CASSLASVGETQYF.

V gene TRBV4-1 combines with J gene TRBJ2-7; D ambiguous. Trimming took off 0 bases at V and 1 base at J, with 10 bases between the two ends. This CDR3 has 15 residues. Germline CDR1 MGHRA, CDR2 YSYEKL. The CDR3 here is CASSQEMASSYEQYF. In nucleotides, the CDR3 is TGCGCCAGCAGCCAAGAAATGGCCAGTTCCTACGAGCAGTACTTC.

The sample holds one count of this clonotype. The chain links TRBV20-1 to TRBJ1-4; D perhaps matches TRBD1 (5 bases). V lost 2 bases, J lost 7 bases, and 11 bases lay in between. Germline values: CDR1 DFQATT, CDR2 SNEGSKA (reference sequence). The CDR3 extends over 13 amino acids. CDR3 nucleotide sequence: TGCAGTGCTAGATATGGGGGGGGTGAAAAACTGTTTTTT. Residues: CSARYGGGEKLFF.

This clonotype was detected many times. This rearrangement joins TRBV20-1 to TRBJ1-5, with D possibly matching TRBD1 (5 bases). CDR3 size: 14 residues. Germline assignment: CDR1 DFQATT and CDR2 SNEGSKA (reference sequence). V was trimmed by 3 bases and J by 4 bases, leaving 13 bases between them. The CDR3 reads CSARYRDGNQPQHF. CDR3 nucleotide sequence: TGCAGTGCTAGGTACCGGGACGGAAATCAGCCCCAGCATTTT.

The J gene is TRBJ1-2, the V gene TRBV29-1; a weak D match, TRBD1 (6 bases). The germline V gene encodes CDR1 SQVTM and CDR2 ANQGSEA. The V end lost 3 bases, the J end lost 4 bases, and 15 bases lay between the germline ends. The CDR3 loop spans 14 amino acids. The CDR3 loop reads CSVDPATGTYGYTF. The CDR3 DNA reads TGCAGCGTTGACCCCGCGACAGGAACCTATGGCTACACCTTC. The full variable domain, completed using reference TRBV29-1 and TRBJ1-2, is SAVISQKPSRDICQRGTSLTIQCQVDSQVTMMFWYRQQPGQSLTLIATANQGSEATYESGFVIDKFPISRPNLTFSTLTVSNMSPEDSSIYLCSVDPATGTYGYTFGSGTRLTVV.

This clonotype was seen repeatedly, ten times or more. V is TRBV10-2 and J is TRBJ1-2, with D unresolved. The CDR3 runs 14 residues. Germline V gene lookup returns CDR1 WSHSY and CDR2 SAAADI. V was cut by 3 bases and J by 4 bases, with 12 bases left in between. CDR3 loop: CASSDTGLRYGYTF. The CDR3 DNA sequence: TGCGCCAGCAGTGATACGGGTCTCCGCTATGGCTACACCTTC.

The genes are TRBV5-4 and TRBJ1-3; possible D gene TRBD1, 6 bases. CDR3 length: 16 amino acids. Germline-derived CDR1 and CDR2 are SGHNT and YYREEE (reference sequence). Trimming removed 0 bases from V and 2 bases from J, with 12 bases in between. As DNA, the CDR3 is TGTGCCAGCAGCTTGGGTGCGGGGGGGCCTGGAAACACCATATATTTT. Protein sequence: CASSLGAGGPGNTIYF.

The chain combines TRBV24-1 with TRBJ1-1; D unclear. Trimming shortened V by 11 bases and J by 1 base, and 22 bases separated the two germline ends. This CDR3 region has 16 residues. Looked up from germline, CDR1 is KGHDR and CDR2 is SFDVKD. CDR3 DNA: TGTGCCAGCAGCCCCCCGGAACTGGTGTGGAACACTGAAGCTTTCTTT. It translates to CASSPPELVWNTEAFF.

The chain employs TRBV2 and TRBJ1-4, with D perhaps TRBD1 (5 bases). This CDR3 contains 14 residues. The V and J ends lost 4 bases and 5 bases respectively, with 11 bases between them. The germline V gene encodes CDR1 SNHLY and CDR2 FYNNEI. The CDR3 coding sequence is TGTGCCAGCAGTGTAGAGGGGACCAATGAAAAACTGTTTTTT. Its protein product is CASSVEGTNEKLFF.

This sequence joins TRBV11-1 and TRBJ2-3; 14 bases line up with TRBD2. Trimming at V came to 5 bases and at J to 4 bases, leaving 5 bases not matched to a gene. Germline lookup yields CDR1 SGHAT and CDR2 FQDESV (reference sequence). This CDR3 contains 16 residues. As DNA, the CDR3 is TGTGCCAGCAGCCTGGGGACTAGCGGGGGTGCAGATACGCAGTATTTT. Protein sequence: CASSLGTSGGADTQYF.

V gene TRBV6-5 combines with J gene TRBJ1-2, with no clear D. Germline loops: CDR1 MNHEY, CDR2 SVGAGI. The CDR3 runs to 15 residues. V was shortened by 5 bases and J by 1 base, with 14 bases between the two germline ends. The CDR3 protein is CASSPGRTINYGYTF. The CDR3 bases are TGTGCCAGCAGTCCCGGGCGGACCATTAACTATGGCTACACCTTC.

This clonotype was found once. The chain links TRBV27 to TRBJ1-6, with D unresolved. The ends were cut back, 5 bases at V and 8 bases at J, with 10 bases in the middle. In germline, CDR1 is MNHEY, CDR2 SMNVEV (reference sequence). CDR3 size: 13 residues. CDR3 DNA sequence: TGTGCCAGCAGTACGCTCCGGGATTCACCCCTCCACTTT. Its translation is CASSTLRDSPLHF.

Turning to this clonotype: Germline is not matched at one junction end, which may reflect a read error. V usage is TRBV10-3 and J usage is TRBJ1-6, with a tentative D call TRBD1 (6 bases). CDR1 is ENHRY and CDR2 is SYGVKD in the germline V gene. The CDR3 has 16 residues. The CDR3, as DNA: TGTGCCAGCAGTTACTTATGGGGGACAAATAATTCACCCCTCCACTTT. It specifies CASSYLWGTNNSPLHF.

This clonotype was observed many times. In nucleotides, the CDR3 is TGTGCCAGTAGTAGCCCGGGACAGGGGAACGATCAGCCCCAGCATTTT. It codes for CASSSPGQGNDQPQHF. The chain employs TRBV19 and TRBJ1-5, with TRBD1 matching 10 bases. V shed 4 bases and J 5 bases; nucleotides not matched to a gene: 8. The CDR3 loop spans 16 amino acids. Germline loops: CDR1 LNHDA, CDR2 SQIVND (reference sequence).

Worth noting for this clonotype: One end of the junction varies from germline; a read error may be responsible. The chain carries TRBV11-2 and TRBJ2-7; D may be TRBD2 (5 bases). The CDR3 consists of 16 residues. Germline-derived CDR1 and CDR2 are SGHAT and FQNNGV. CDR3: CASSLTVRADSYGQYF. The CDR3 DNA follows: TGTGCCAGCAGCTTAACGGTGCGGGCGGATTCCTACGGGCAGTACTTC.

The table lists this clonotype with many counts. DNA of the CDR3: TGTGCCAGCAGACTCGGACAGGGAGGACAGCCCCAGCATTTT. Protein sequence: CASRLGQGGQPQHF. The chain recombines TRBV2 with TRBJ1-5, with 8 bases lining up with TRBD1. The CDR3 is made up of 14 amino acids. V trimming: 6 bases; J trimming: 7 bases; junction bases outside the gene matches: 8. The germline gives CDR1 SNHLY, CDR2 FYNNEI.

This clonotype was detected only a few times. The rearrangement links TRBV6-6 to TRBJ1-1; tentatively, D is TRBD1 (5 bases). The V end lost 6 bases, the J end lost 5 bases, and 16 bases lay between the germline ends. Germline lookup yields CDR1 MNHNY and CDR2 SVGAGI (reference sequence). The CDR3 consists of 14 residues. The CDR3 is CASSRTREGTEAFF. CDR3 nucleotide sequence: TGTGCCAGCAGCCGGACAAGGGAGGGAACTGAAGCTTTCTTT.

This clonotype was recorded at least ten times. The chain is built from TRBV7-9 and TRBJ1-4; 9 bases match TRBD1. Germline V gene lookup returns CDR1 SEHNR and CDR2 FQNEAQ (reference sequence). This CDR3 is 15 amino acids long. Unmatched junction bases numbered 6, after V lost 5 bases and J lost 5 bases. CDR3 loop: CASSPHGTGNEKLFF. The CDR3 region has the DNA TGTGCCAGCAGCCCCCACGGGACAGGGAATGAAAAACTGTTTTTT.

In this sample, this clonotype turned up a few times. The chain employs TRBV12-3 or TRBV12-4 and TRBJ1-2; D unclear. V gave up 3 bases and J gave up 5 bases, with 13 bases separating them. The CDR3 spans 14 residues. The CDR3 nucleotides are TGTGCCAGCAGTTTGGAGGACCGGGAATATGGCTACACCTTC. Its protein product is CASSLEDREYGYTF.

The genes are TRBV4-1 and TRBJ2-2, with TRBD1 identical over 7 bases. Germline V CDR1 and CDR2: MGHRA, YSYEKL. The CDR3 is made up of 15 amino acids. The junction had 2 bases not matched to a gene; V was cut back by 0 bases and J by 4 bases. CDR3 sequence reads: CASSQEQGSTGELFF. The CDR3 DNA reads as TGCGCCAGCAGCCAAGAACAGGGGAGCACCGGGGAGCTGTTTTTT.

V and J are TRBV7-2 and TRBJ1-2; TRBD1 matches 8 bases. The V gene end was trimmed by 5 bases and the J gene end by 2 bases; junction bases not matched to a gene: 13. The germline V gene encodes CDR1 SGHTA and CDR2 FQGNSA. The CDR3 spans 17 residues. DNA of the CDR3: TGTGCCAGCAGCCTGGACCTCCAGGGGGCGTTAAACTATGGCTACACCTTC. Protein product: CASSLDLQGALNYGYTF.

V usage is TRBV5-4 and J usage is TRBJ1-3; maybe TRBD1 (6 bases). The germline V and J ends were trimmed by 4 bases and 4 bases, with 15 bases remaining between them. The CDR3 totals 15 residues. Germline V gene sequence: CDR1 SGHNT, CDR2 YYREEE (reference sequence). CDR3 amino acids: CASSHREVPGNTIYF. DNA of the CDR3: TGTGCCAGCAGCCACAGGGAAGTCCCCGGAAACACCATATATTTT.

As regards this clonotype: One end of the junction fails to match germline, which may point to a read error. The chain employs TRBV4-1 and TRBJ1-6; TRBD1 might be the D (5 bases). Germline CDR1 MGHRA, CDR2 YSYEKL. The length of the CDR3 is 15 residues. CDR3 sequence: CASSQERQFNPPLHF. In nucleotides, the CDR3 is TGCGCCAGCAGCCAAGAACGACAGTTTAATCCACCCCTCCACTTT.

The gene calls are TRBV7-2 and TRBJ1-5; maybe TRBD1 (5 bases). The CDR3 is 15 amino acids. V gave up 1 base and J gave up 9 bases, with 16 bases separating them. The V gene's germline CDR1 is SGHTA and CDR2 FQGNSA. The chain's CDR3 is CASSLEAGTRTPQHF. The DNA for the CDR3 is TGTGCCAGCAGCTTAGAGGCAGGGACCAGGACGCCCCAGCATTTT.

This clonotype was seen more than once but under ten times. The chain has TRBV7-2 and TRBJ1-1; the D gene is possibly TRBD1 (5 bases). Trimming stripped 1 base from V and 0 bases from J, with 9 bases between. This CDR3 spans 15 amino acids. Germline CDR1 reads SGHTA; CDR2 reads FQGNSA. CDR3 sequence: CASSLVAGLNTEAFF. CDR3 bases: TGTGCCAGCAGCTTAGTGGCAGGGTTGAACACTGAAGCTTTCTTT.

As concerns this clonotype: At one of its ends the junction is not consistent with the germline gene, which may arise from a read error. V and J are TRBV12-3 or TRBV12-4 and TRBJ1-2; TRBD1 might be the D (6 bases). The CDR3 is 11 residues long. CDR3: CASSSTGWLAF. The CDR3, as DNA: TGTGCCAGCAGTTCCACAGGGTGGCTCGCCTTC.